These 30 T cell receptor beta chains share one sample of origin, sequenced in a study of cytomegalovirus exposure and HLA in healthy donors. The PCR ran on 60 Vbeta and 13 Jbeta primers. Method: immunoSEQ multiplex PCR; TCRdb's copy keeps in-frame clones and lacks some. The sample carries almost 200,000 clones, about 76% recorded once. What was sequenced was PBMCs. The source is a male donor in good health and CMV-seropositive.

The chain joins TRBV6-1 to TRBJ1-2, with TRBD1 matching over 8 bases. CDR1 is MNHNS, CDR2 SASEGT, per germline. Trimming removed 8 bases from V and 4 bases from J; junction bases left unmatched: 9. The CDR3 is 14 amino acids. The CDR3 loop reads CASGQGSNAYGYTF. CDR3 in DNA: TGTGCCAGCGGACAGGGTAGTAACGCCTATGGCTACACCTTC.

This chain links TRBV18 with TRBJ1-1, with 7 bases lining up with TRBD1. Germline V CDR1 and CDR2: KGHSH, LQKENI. The CDR3 length is 14 residues. The trim removed 1 base at V and 4 bases at J, leaving 3 bases unmatched. The CDR3 sequence is CASSPRAGGTEAFF. Written as DNA, the CDR3 is TGTGCCAGCTCACCACGAGCAGGGGGCACTGAAGCTTTCTTT.

This sequence joins TRBV19 and TRBJ2-6; TRBD1 might be the D (5 bases). With 4 bases removed from V and 0 bases from J, the gap between germline ends came to 13 bases. In germline, CDR1 is LNHDA, CDR2 SQIVND (reference sequence). This CDR3 has 17 amino acids. CDR3 in DNA: TGTGCCAGTAGTAAACAGTGGGGCGACTCTGGGGCCAACGTCCTGACTTTC. This translates into CASSKQWGDSGANVLTF.

A single count supports this clone. The rearrangement uses TRBV6-5 and TRBJ2-1; 9 bases align to TRBD2. Per the germline V gene, CDR1 is MNHEY and CDR2 is SVGAGI. Germline trimming cut 0 bases from V and 7 bases from J; bases unmatched to any gene: 7. This CDR3 is 16 amino acids long. This CDR3 reads CASSYSISGGGNEQFF. The CDR3 coding sequence is TGTGCCAGCAGTTACTCGATTAGCGGGGGTGGAAATGAGCAGTTCTTC.

This clone was recorded a few times. The chain employs TRBV27 and TRBJ1-2; no clear D gene. Deletions cut 6 bases from V and 8 bases from J, with 19 bases between. The CDR3 runs 14 residues. CDR1 is MNHEY, CDR2 SMNVEV, per germline (reference sequence). In DNA, the CDR3 is TGTGCCAGCAGGTCGGGCGAAATAGGGAGAGGCTACACCTTC. Amino acids: CASRSGEIGRGYTF.

The V call is TRBV6-5, the J call TRBJ2-1; TRBD2 agrees at 9 bases. From germline, CDR1 is MNHEY and CDR2 SVGAGI. With 5 bases clipped from V and 4 bases from J, the junction kept 6 bases outside the gene matches. CDR3 length: 15 residues. This chain's CDR3 is CASSKTSGIYNEQFF. In nucleotides, the CDR3 is TGTGCCAGCAGTAAGACTAGCGGAATATACAATGAGCAGTTCTTC.

The chain is built from TRBV9 and TRBJ2-3; unclear D gene. The V end was cut by 4 bases, the J end by 2 bases, with 5 bases between. CDR1 and CDR2 (germline): SGDLS, YYNGEE. The CDR3 is 12 amino acids. CDR3 DNA sequence: TGTGCCAGCAGCACCTACACAGATACGCAGTATTTT. This codes for CASSTYTDTQYF.

Only a few counts were recorded for this clone. The rearrangement uses TRBV14 and TRBJ1-2; no reliable D call. Germline loops: CDR1 SGHDN, CDR2 FVKESK. This CDR3 is built from 15 residues. V was shortened by 0 bases and J by 2 bases, with 10 bases between the two germline ends. The DNA for the CDR3 is TGTGCCAGCAGCCAAGATACGAGGTCCAACTATGGCTACACCTTC. Its protein is CASSQDTRSNYGYTF.

The chain uses TRBV6-1 and TRBJ2-5, with 12 bases aligning to TRBD2. Trimming cost V 5 bases and J 2 bases; bases outside gene matches: 3. The CDR3 runs to 15 residues. Per the germline V gene, CDR1 is MNHNS and CDR2 is SASEGT. DNA of the CDR3: TGTGCCAGCAGTTCGGGGACTAGCGGGCAAGAGACCCAGTACTTC. This sequence encodes CASSSGTSGQETQYF.

The CDR3 region is CASSLAGYNEKLFF. In nucleotides, the CDR3 is TGCGCCAGCAGCTTGGCAGGATATAATGAAAAACTGTTTTTT. The chain couples TRBV5-1 to TRBJ1-4; D is unclear. In germline, CDR1 is SGHRS, CDR2 YFSETQ. V was pared by 0 bases and J by 4 bases, with 7 bases between. This CDR3 spans 14 amino acids.

Here the CDR3 DNA reads TGTGCCATCATCAAGGACAGGGCAACAAATGAAGCTTTCTTT. The encoded protein is CAIIKDRATNEAFF. The V call is TRBV10-3, the J call TRBJ1-1; 8 bases are a match to TRBD1. This CDR3 has 14 amino acids. Germline V gene sequence: CDR1 ENHRY, CDR2 SYGVKD. Trimming at V came to 7 bases and at J to 7 bases, leaving 11 bases not matched to a gene.

The chain is built from TRBV9 and TRBJ2-1; TRBD2 matches at 11 bases. Unmatched junction bases numbered 6, after V lost 4 bases and J lost 3 bases. The CDR3 runs to 16 residues. Per germline, CDR1 SGDLS and CDR2 YYNGEE. In DNA, the CDR3 is TGTGCCAGCAGCCAAACTAGCGGGGGCCTCTACAATGAGCAGTTCTTC. This sequence encodes CASSQTSGGLYNEQFF.

The chain couples TRBV20-1 to TRBJ1-1, with D uncertain. Germline lookup yields CDR1 DFQATT and CDR2 SNEGSKA (reference sequence). This CDR3 spans 11 amino acids. V dropped 3 bases and J dropped 5 bases, with 7 bases sitting between them. In DNA, the CDR3 is TGCAGTGCTAGGGCAGGTACTGAAGCTTTCTTT. Encoded protein: CSARAGTEAFF.

The chain combines TRBV9 with TRBJ2-1; TRBD2 aligns across 11 bases. The CDR3 covers 16 residues. CDR1 SGDLS and CDR2 YYNGEE come from the germline V gene. The J segment lost 8 bases and the V segment lost 0 bases, leaving 7 bases of the junction unmatched. In DNA, the CDR3 is TGTGCCAGCAGCGTAGTGCTAGCGGGGGGTATCGATGAGCAGTTCTTC. Translating it yields CASSVVLAGGIDEQFF.

Only one count was recorded for this clone. This sequence joins TRBV7-9 and TRBJ2-5; D perhaps matches TRBD2 (5 bases). The CDR3 covers 13 residues. Germline V gene data show CDR1 as SEHNR and CDR2 as FQNEAQ (reference sequence). The V end was cut by 5 bases, the J end by 5 bases, with 12 bases between. CDR3 DNA: TGTGCCAGCAGCGCGCTCCCGGGGGAGACCCAGTACTTC. Amino acids: CASSALPGETQYF. The complete variable domain, with remaining parts taken from reference TRBV7-9 and TRBJ2-5, reads DTGVSQNPRHKITKRGQNVTFRCDPISEHNRLYWYRQTLGQGPEFLTYFQNEAQLEKSRLLSDRFSAERPKGSFSTLEIQRTEQGDSAMYLCASSALPGETQYFGPGTRLLVL.

The V and J genes are TRBV9 and TRBJ2-5; the D gene is possibly TRBD1 (5 bases). The better agreement between TRBJ2-7 and the DNA end casts doubt on the J call. Germline V gives CDR1 SGDLS, CDR2 YYNGEE. The CDR3 runs to 14 residues. The CDR3: CASSVGTGPYEQYF. The CDR3 DNA reads TGTGCCAGCAGCGTAGGTACAGGCCCCTACGAGCAGTACTTC.

The chain is built from TRBV5-4 and TRBJ2-5; TRBD1 agrees at 11 bases. TRBJ2-7 matches the DNA end more closely, so the J call is doubtful. CDR1 and CDR2 from the germline V gene are SGHNT and YYREEE (reference sequence). The CDR3 runs 13 residues. The CDR3 loop reads CANGGQGANEQYF. CDR3 DNA: TGTGCTAACGGAGGACAGGGGGCTAACGAGCAGTACTTC.

This clone appeared a single time. The rearrangement joins TRBV6-1 to TRBJ1-2, with a possible D match to TRBD1 (5 bases). The CDR3 runs to 14 residues. The germline CDR1 and CDR2 sequences are MNHNS and SASEGT. V dropped 5 bases and J dropped 7 bases, with 17 bases sitting between them. The CDR3 is CASSQDTSPRGYTF. CDR3 in DNA: TGTGCCAGCAGTCAGGACACCTCACCACGTGGCTACACCTTC.

The chain recombines TRBV6-5 with TRBJ1-2, with 9 bases aligning to TRBD1. The CDR3 is 13 amino acids. V lost 6 bases and J lost 3; bases outside the gene matches: 2. In germline, CDR1 is MNHEY, CDR2 SVGAGI. The CDR3 loop is CASRGQGHYGYTF. CDR3 nucleotide sequence: TGTGCCAGCAGGGGACAGGGTCACTATGGCTACACCTTC.

The chain joins TRBV4-2 to TRBJ2-2, with 9 bases identical to TRBD2. From germline, CDR1 is LGHNA and CDR2 YNFKEQ. The CDR3 length is 17 residues. Germline trimming cut 3 bases from V and 3 bases from J; bases unmatched to any gene: 8. This chain's CDR3 is CASSHPIAGEYTGELFF. The CDR3 DNA reads TGTGCCAGCAGCCATCCTATAGCGGGGGAGTACACCGGGGAGCTGTTTTTT.

The V call is TRBV28, the J call TRBJ2-6, with 8 bases lining up with TRBD1. Germline CDR1 and CDR2: MDHEN and SYDVKM. Trimming took 4 bases from V and 1 from J; bases not matched to a gene: 6. The CDR3 sequence is 17 residues long. In DNA form, the CDR3 reads TGTGCCAGCAGTTATACAGGGGGTAATTCTGGGGCCAACGTCCTGACTTTC. Encoded protein: CASSYTGGNSGANVLTF.

This chain uses TRBV4-3 with TRBJ2-5, with D maybe TRBD1 (6 bases). The germline V gene encodes CDR1 LGHNA and CDR2 YSLEER. V gave up 4 bases and J gave up 2 bases, with 11 bases separating them. There are 14 residues in the CDR3. The CDR3 is CASSRIGQQETQYF. The CDR3 nucleotides read TGCGCCAGCAGCCGGATAGGACAGCAAGAGACCCAGTACTTC.

The CDR3 DNA follows: TGTGCCAGCAGCGGAACAGTGGGTCGTAGCGTCTCGGGAACCGGGGAGCTGTTTTTT. Protein product: CASSGTVGRSVSGTGELFF. J is TRBJ2-2 and V is TRBV5-6, with D perhaps matching TRBD2 (5 bases). There are 19 residues in the CDR3. V lost 4 bases to trimming and J lost 5 bases, with 27 bases between them. In germline, CDR1 is SGHDT, CDR2 YYEEEE.

This chain links TRBV7-9 with TRBJ2-5; 7 positions match TRBD1. Losses at the gene ends were 4 bases for V and 4 bases for J; bases not matched to a gene: 12. The CDR3 covers 16 residues. The germline gives CDR1 SEHNR, CDR2 FQNEAQ (reference sequence). In DNA, the CDR3 is TGTGCCAGCAGCTCTACTTCCAGGGGGTTGCGAGAGACCCAGTACTTC. This gives the protein CASSSTSRGLRETQYF.

CDR3 sequence reads: CASSQGGLAGGAQYF. The DNA of the CDR3 is TGTGCCAGCAGCCAAGGGGGACTAGCGGGGGGGGCCCAGTACTTC. This chain uses TRBV4-2 with TRBJ2-5; 16 bases map to TRBD2. The V segment lost 1 base and the J segment 9 bases; nucleotides outside the gene matches: 2. Per germline, CDR1 LGHNA and CDR2 YNFKEQ. This CDR3 spans 15 amino acids.

On this clone: The sample carries other DNA sequences with the same CDR3. The chain combines TRBV7-2 with TRBJ2-7; D is undetermined. The V gene's germline CDR1 is SGHTA and CDR2 FQGNSA. CDR3 length: 12 amino acids. Trimming removed 5 bases from V and 0 bases from J, with 5 bases in between. The CDR3 protein is CASSLSSYEQYF. The DNA for the CDR3 is TGTGCCAGCAGCCTCAGCTCCTACGAGCAGTACTTC.

This clone was seen just once. V is TRBV6-5 and J is TRBJ2-1; D is unresolved. Trimming took off 6 bases at V and 10 bases at J, with 13 bases between the two ends. Germline V gives CDR1 MNHEY, CDR2 SVGAGI. The CDR3 spans 12 residues. For the CDR3, the DNA is TGTGCCAGCAGCCCTTCTTGGGCCGAGCAGTTCTTC. Translating gives CASSPSWAEQFF.

This clone was seen a handful of times. V gene TRBV19 combines with J gene TRBJ1-1; D not certain. Germline values: CDR1 LNHDA, CDR2 SQIVND (reference sequence). CDR3 length equals 13 residues. V lost 4 bases and J 4 bases, leaving 10 bases between the germline ends. The CDR3: CASSTRSTTEAFF. As DNA, the CDR3 is TGTGCCAGTAGTACTCGGAGTACCACTGAAGCTTTCTTT.

V is TRBV5-4 and J is TRBJ2-7, with 7 nucleotides matching TRBD1. CDR3 size: 13 residues. V lost 5 bases and J lost 6; bases outside the gene matches: 8. The germline V gene has CDR1 SGHNT and CDR2 YYREEE (reference sequence). CDR3 residues: CASSLRQGGEQYF. In DNA form, the CDR3 reads TGTGCCAGCAGTTTGCGACAGGGTGGCGAGCAGTACTTC.

This clone was recorded a few times. The J gene is TRBJ2-5, the V gene TRBV10-2; 7 nucleotides align to TRBD1. Germline assignment: CDR1 WSHSY and CDR2 SAAADI. This CDR3 region has 14 residues. J gave up 5 bases and V 6 bases, and 9 bases lay outside the gene matches. DNA for the CDR3: TGCGCCAGCAGAGGTGACAGGGCGTTGGAGACCCAGTACTTC. It yields the protein CASRGDRALETQYF.